The rows below give T cell receptor beta chains drawn from one sample of a study of blood T cell repertoires in COVID-19. Sequenced by immunoSEQ multiplex PCR; TCRdb stores in-frame clones only, minus some. The sample holds more than 200,000 clones; around 87% are singletons and the top ten take 7% to 9%. The sample comprised PBMCs or T cells enriched from blood (not recorded which). These receptors were collected from a man aged 25-45 years in a cohort exposed to, infected with or recovered from COVID-19 (not recorded which). Both conserved end residues are part of each CDR3. D genes are given only for firm matches. Not every row has a clone size; where given, it reads once, few, many or a size class.

j_gene | len | d_gene | v_gene | abundance | CDR3aa | CDR3nt
TRBJ2-5 | 14 | - | TRBV5-6 | - | CASSLTLGQETQYF | TGTGCCAGCAGCTTGACGCTAGGCCAAGAGACCCAGTACTTC
TRBJ1-6 | 16 | - | TRBV4-1 | - | CASSQAASSYNSPLHF | TGCGCCAGCAGCCAAGCTGCCAGCTCCTATAATTCACCCCTCCACTTT
TRBJ2-7 | 14 | - | TRBV5-4 | few | CASSFATRSYEQYF | TGTGCCAGCAGCTTCGCTACGCGGTCCTACGAGCAGTACTTC
TRBJ1-2 | 14 | - | TRBV6-5 | - | CASGKTGGVYGYTF | TGTGCCAGCGGGAAGACAGGCGGCGTCTATGGCTACACCTTC
TRBJ2-3 | 16 | - | TRBV21-1 | - | CASSPWASGGTDTQYF | TGTGCCAGCAGCCCGTGGGCTAGCGGAGGCACAGATACGCAGTATTTT
TRBJ2-7 | 14 | - | TRBV28 | - | CASSLRGGGYEQYF | TGTGCCAGCAGTTTACGGGGAGGGGGCTACGAGCAGTACTTC
TRBJ1-2 | 11 | - | TRBV7-9 | - | CASSDRPGYTF | TGTGCCAGCAGTGACAGGCCGGGCTACACCTTC
TRBJ1-4 | 15 | TRBD1 | TRBV5-1 | once | CASSTDRGPNEKLFF | TGCGCCAGCAGTACAGACAGGGGACCTAATGAAAAACTGTTTTTT
TRBJ1-5 | 13 | TRBD1 | TRBV27 | - | CASSSTGVQPQHF | TGTGCCAGCAGTTCTACAGGGGTCCAGCCCCAGCATTTT
TRBJ2-3 | 14 | - | TRBV28 | - | CASSVQDSTDTQYF | TGTGCCAGCAGCGTACAGGACAGCACAGATACGCAGTATTTT
TRBJ2-7 | 15 | - | TRBV4-3 | - | CASSQDIAGRYEQYF | TGCGCCAGCAGCCAAGATATCGCAGGGAGGTACGAGCAGTACTTC
TRBJ1-2 | 17 | - | TRBV11-2 | - | CASSSTSKGGGNYGYTF | TGTGCCAGCAGCTCAACCTCCAAGGGCGGAGGTAACTATGGCTACACCTTC
TRBJ1-1 | 15 | - | TRBV27 | - | CASSLAMGGNTEAFF | TGTGCCAGCAGTTTAGCAATGGGGGGGAACACTGAAGCTTTCTTT
TRBJ2-7 | 15 | TRBD2 | TRBV6-5 | - | CASGEGGPRGYEQYF | TGTGCCAGCGGGGAGGGCGGTCCGAGAGGCTACGAGCAGTACTTC
TRBJ2-1 | 17 | TRBD1 | TRBV12-5 | - | CASGLLPGGGGWGEQFF | TGTGCTAGTGGTTTGCTCCCAGGGGGTGGAGGATGGGGTGAGCAGTTCTTC
TRBJ2-5 | 13 | - | TRBV28 | - | CASYQGGSETQYF | TGTGCCAGTTATCAGGGGGGCTCCGAGACCCAGTACTTC
TRBJ1-2 | 16 | TRBD1 | TRBV7-9 | - | CASSPGQGKANYGYTF | TGTGCCAGCAGCCCGGGACAGGGGAAAGCTAACTATGGCTACACCTTC
TRBJ1-6 | 13 | - | TRBV6-5 | - | CASSNPGNSPLHF | TGTGCCAGCAGTAACCCAGGGAATTCACCCCTCCACTTT
TRBJ1-4 | 13 | - | TRBV12-3/TRBV12-4 | - | CASSPVPNEKLFF | TGTGCCAGCAGTCCCGTCCCTAATGAAAAACTGTTTTTT
TRBJ2-1 | 16 | TRBD2 | TRBV19 | - | CASSRPGLAGVNEQFF | TGTGCCAGTAGTAGGCCGGGACTAGCGGGAGTAAATGAGCAGTTCTTC
TRBJ2-5 | 12 | - | TRBV19 | - | CASSSRDTPHNF | TGTGCCAGTAGTTCCCGGGACACTCCGCATAACTTC
TRBJ2-7 | 16 | TRBD1 | TRBV27 | - | CASSFIPRRQGYEQYF | TGTGCCAGCAGTTTTATCCCCCGGCGACAGGGCTACGAGCAGTACTTC
TRBJ2-7 | 15 | TRBD1 | TRBV5-1 | - | CASSLNRGLSYEQYF | TGCGCCAGCAGCTTAAACAGGGGCCTCTCCTACGAGCAGTACTTC
TRBJ2-5 | 13 | TRBD1 | TRBV19 | once | CASRGTGRETQYF | TGTGCCAGTAGGGGGACAGGGCGAGAGACCCAGTACTTC
TRBJ2-1 | 15 | TRBD2 | TRBV19 | - | CASSIQAGEVNEQFF | TGTGCCAGTAGTATACAAGCGGGAGAGGTGAATGAGCAGTTCTTC
TRBJ1-3 | 15 | - | TRBV9 | - | CASSPGEFSGNTIYF | TGTGCCAGCAGCCCTGGAGAATTCTCTGGAAACACCATATATTTT
TRBJ2-7 | 19 | TRBD2 | TRBV4-1 | - | CASSQVKGLAGGAPYEQYF | TGCGCCAGCAGCCAAGTTAAGGGACTAGCGGGAGGTGCCCCCTACGAGCAGTACTTC
TRBJ2-1 | 16 | TRBD1 | TRBV18 | - | CASFPRGQGAWNEQFF | TGTGCCAGCTTCCCCAGGGGACAGGGGGCATGGAATGAGCAGTTCTTC
TRBJ2-3 | 15 | - | TRBV6-5 | - | CASSYWSRGTDTQYF | TGTGCCAGCAGTTACTGGAGTAGAGGGACAGATACGCAGTATTTT
TRBJ2-2 | 15 | - | TRBV5-4 | - | CASSLQGLNTGELFF | TGTGCCAGCAGCTTGCAGGGGTTGAACACCGGGGAGCTGTTTTTT